This passage covers 15 T cell receptor beta chains from one sample sequenced in a study of T cell responses to AZD1222 COVID-19 vaccine. Clones were read by immunoSEQ multiplex PCR, and TCRdb kept only the in-frame ones, dropping some. The sample lists about 150,000 clones, more than 70% occurring once. The input for sequencing was peripheral blood, taken on day 0 of MenACWY control vaccination. The source is an adult in good health.

The chain joins TRBV5-6 to TRBJ2-5; no definite D call. CDR1 and CDR2 (germline): SGHDT, YYEEEE. Trimming left V 5 bases short and J 5 bases short, with 7 bases between. The CDR3 contains 11 residues. In DNA form, the CDR3 reads TGTGCCAGCAGTTCGGCGGAGACCCAGTACTTC. It yields the protein CASSSAETQYF.

The genes are TRBV4-3 and TRBJ1-2, with 9 bases that match TRBD1. V was clipped by 3 bases and J by 5 bases; unmatched bases: 7. Germline V lookup: CDR1 LGHNA, CDR2 YSLEER. There are 15 residues in the CDR3. The CDR3 DNA reads as TGCGCCAGCAGCCAGTCACAGGGGGCCCAGTATGGCTACACCTTC. Residues: CASSQSQGAQYGYTF.

The J gene is TRBJ1-2, the V gene TRBV6-5; D is ambiguous. The CDR3 is 15 amino acids. Trimming left V 6 bases short and J 0 bases short, with 14 bases between. The germline V gene has CDR1 MNHEY and CDR2 SVGAGI. CDR3 loop: CASSKSRTTNYGYTF. The CDR3 nucleotides are TGTGCCAGCAGCAAATCGAGGACCACTAACTATGGCTACACCTTC.

This chain joins TRBV28 and TRBJ2-7; the D call may be TRBD1 or TRBD2 (5 bases each). The CDR3 covers 12 residues. Per the germline V gene, CDR1 is MDHEN and CDR2 is SYDVKM. V was cut by 8 bases and J by 3 bases, with 11 bases left in between. The CDR3 sequence: CASVGGNYEQYF. CDR3 nucleotides: TGTGCCAGCGTTGGGGGTAACTACGAGCAGTACTTC.

The chain uses TRBV5-6 and TRBJ2-5; D is ambiguous. Trimming removed 0 bases from V and 1 base from J, with 4 bases in between. CDR3 length: 13 residues. Germline-derived CDR1 and CDR2 are SGHDT and YYEEEE. The DNA of the CDR3 is TGTGCCAGCAGCTTGGACTTCCAAGAGACCCAGTACTTC. It encodes CASSLDFQETQYF.

The chain combines TRBV9 with TRBJ1-4; the D gene is possibly TRBD1 (5 bases). V was shortened by 0 bases and J by 3 bases, with 9 bases between the two germline ends. The CDR3 has 15 residues. Germline CDR1 reads SGDLS; CDR2 reads YYNGEE. The CDR3 here is CASSVGRGANEKLFF. DNA for the CDR3: TGTGCCAGCAGCGTAGGTCGAGGGGCTAATGAAAAACTGTTTTTT.

This chain links TRBV28 with TRBJ1-1, with a possible D match to TRBD1 (5 bases). This CDR3 contains 16 residues. The V end was cut by 7 bases, the J end by 2 bases, with 20 bases between. Per germline, CDR1 MDHEN and CDR2 SYDVKM. The DNA of the CDR3 is TGTGCCAGCAACCCATTATCCGGGACGGTTAACACTGAAGCTTTCTTT. Protein: CASNPLSGTVNTEAFF.

V gene TRBV6-5 combines with J gene TRBJ2-1, with D possibly matching TRBD1 (5 bases). V lost 7 bases to trimming and J lost 5 bases, with 18 bases between them. In germline, CDR1 is MNHEY, CDR2 SVGAGI. The CDR3 is made up of 15 amino acids. DNA for the CDR3: TGTGCCAGCATCGTCGGGCCAGGGCGGAACAATGAGCAGTTCTTC. Amino acids: CASIVGPGRNNEQFF.

The chain is built from TRBV2 and TRBJ2-3; D may be TRBD2 (5 bases). The CDR3 consists of 12 residues. The germline gives CDR1 SNHLY, CDR2 FYNNEI. The V and J ends lost 4 bases and 3 bases respectively, with 5 bases between them. The CDR3 protein is CASSGRTDTQYF. The CDR3 nucleotides read TGTGCCAGCAGTGGGAGGACAGATACGCAGTATTTT. Looking up the rest from reference TRBV2 and TRBJ2-3 gives the full variable domain: EPEVTQTPSHQVTQMGQEVILRCVPISNHLYFYWYRQILGQKVEFLVSFYNNEISEKSEIFDDQFSVERPDGSNFTLKIRSTKLEDSAMYFCASSGRTDTQYFGPGTRLTVL.

J is TRBJ2-3 and V is TRBV7-2; TRBD1 aligns across 10 bases. The CDR3 has 14 residues. With 5 bases clipped from V and 6 bases from J, the junction kept 5 bases outside the gene matches. Looked up from germline, CDR1 is SGHTA and CDR2 is FQGNSA. For the CDR3, the DNA is TGTGCCAGCAGCCCGACAGGGGGCGAGGATACGCAGTATTTT. This codes for CASSPTGGEDTQYF.

V is TRBV6-5 and J is TRBJ2-1; D gene ambiguous. This CDR3 is 12 amino acids long. Looked up from germline, CDR1 is MNHEY and CDR2 is SVGAGI. V dropped 6 bases and J dropped 3 bases, with 6 bases sitting between them. In nucleotides, the CDR3 is TGTGCCAGCAGCAAGGTCTACAATGAGCAGTTCTTC. It yields the protein CASSKVYNEQFF.

The chain combines TRBV30 with TRBJ2-7; TRBD2 aligns across 8 bases. Germline-derived CDR1 and CDR2 are GTSNPN and SVGIG (reference sequence). This CDR3 is built from 13 residues. V trimming: 7 bases; J trimming: 0 bases; junction bases outside the gene matches: 5. The CDR3 sequence is CASSGGYSYEQYF. CDR3 bases: TGTGCCTCCTCGGGGGGGTACTCCTACGAGCAGTACTTC.

The chain employs TRBV3-1 (or the pseudogene TRBV3-2) and TRBJ1-2, with D unresolved. Germline V CDR1 and CDR2: LGHDT, YNNKEL (reference sequence). With 0 bases removed from V and 8 bases from J, the gap between germline ends came to 16 bases. This CDR3 is 15 amino acids long. CDR3 in DNA: TGTGCCAGCAGCCAAGATGTGGGCCCGGTCTGGGGCTACACCTTC. It is translated as CASSQDVGPVWGYTF.

The chain has TRBV30 and TRBJ1-1; 8 nucleotides line up with TRBD1. CDR1 GTSNPN and CDR2 SVGIG come from the germline V gene (reference sequence). The CDR3 length is 13 residues. V gave up 6 bases and J gave up 4 bases; unmatched junction bases: 7. DNA for the CDR3: TGTGCCTGCCCCACTACAGGGGGCACTGAAGCTTTCTTT. This sequence encodes CACPTTGGTEAFF.

The V gene is TRBV13, the J gene TRBJ2-1; D is ambiguous. Between the trimmed V and J ends, which lost 4 bases and 9 bases, there was a span of 10 bases. This CDR3 spans 12 amino acids. Germline V gene sequence: CDR1 PRHDT, CDR2 FYEKMQ (reference sequence). In DNA, the CDR3 is TGTGCCAGCAGCTGGCGTCTCGGTGAGCAGTTCTTC. Translation: CASSWRLGEQFF.